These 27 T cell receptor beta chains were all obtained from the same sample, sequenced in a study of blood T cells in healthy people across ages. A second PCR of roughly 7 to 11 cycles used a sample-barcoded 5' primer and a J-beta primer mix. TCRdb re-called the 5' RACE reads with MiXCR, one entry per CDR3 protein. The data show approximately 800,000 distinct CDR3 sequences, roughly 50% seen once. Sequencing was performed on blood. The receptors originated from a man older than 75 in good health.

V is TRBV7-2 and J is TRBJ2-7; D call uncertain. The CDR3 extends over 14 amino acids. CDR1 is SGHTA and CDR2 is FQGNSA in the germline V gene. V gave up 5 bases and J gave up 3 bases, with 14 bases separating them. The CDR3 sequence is CASSRVAGNYEQYF. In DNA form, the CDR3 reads TGTGCCAGCAGCAGAGTGGCAGGTAACTACGAGCAGTACTTC.

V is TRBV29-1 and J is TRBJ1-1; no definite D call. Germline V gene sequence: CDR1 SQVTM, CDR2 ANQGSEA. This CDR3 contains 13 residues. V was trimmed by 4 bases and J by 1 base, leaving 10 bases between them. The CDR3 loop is CSVARTGNTEAFF. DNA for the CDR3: TGCAGCGTTGCCAGGACGGGGAACACTGAAGCTTTCTTT.

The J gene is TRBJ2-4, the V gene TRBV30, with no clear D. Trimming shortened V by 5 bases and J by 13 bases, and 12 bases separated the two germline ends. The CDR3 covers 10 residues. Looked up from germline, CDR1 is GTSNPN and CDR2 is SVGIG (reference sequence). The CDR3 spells CAWGSGRQYF. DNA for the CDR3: TGTGCCTGGGGGTCCGGTAGGCAGTACTTC.

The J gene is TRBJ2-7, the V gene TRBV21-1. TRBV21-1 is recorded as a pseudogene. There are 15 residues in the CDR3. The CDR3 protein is CASSKPRSFSYEQYF. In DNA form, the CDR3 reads TGTGCCAGCAGCAAACCCAGGTCTTTCTCCTACGAGCAGTACTTC.

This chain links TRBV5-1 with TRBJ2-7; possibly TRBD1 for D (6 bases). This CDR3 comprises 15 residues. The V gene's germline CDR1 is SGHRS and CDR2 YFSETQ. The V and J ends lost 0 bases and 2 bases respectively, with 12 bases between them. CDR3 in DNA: TGCGCCAGCAGCTTGGAAGCGACAGGTACCTACGAGCAGTACTTC. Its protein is CASSLEATGTYEQYF.

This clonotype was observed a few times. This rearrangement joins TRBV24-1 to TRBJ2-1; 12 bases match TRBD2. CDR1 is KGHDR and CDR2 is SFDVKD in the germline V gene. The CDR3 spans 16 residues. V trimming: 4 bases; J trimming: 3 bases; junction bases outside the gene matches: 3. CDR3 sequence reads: CATSDQTSGSYNEQFF. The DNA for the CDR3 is TGTGCCACCAGTGACCAGACTAGCGGGAGCTACAATGAGCAGTTCTTC.

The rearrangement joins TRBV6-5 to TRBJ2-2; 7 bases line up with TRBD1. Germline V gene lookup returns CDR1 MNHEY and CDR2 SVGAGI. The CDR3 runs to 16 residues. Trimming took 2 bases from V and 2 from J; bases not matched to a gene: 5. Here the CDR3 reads CASSYMGQLNTGELFF. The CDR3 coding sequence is TGTGCCAGCAGTTACATGGGACAGCTAAACACCGGGGAGCTGTTTTTT.

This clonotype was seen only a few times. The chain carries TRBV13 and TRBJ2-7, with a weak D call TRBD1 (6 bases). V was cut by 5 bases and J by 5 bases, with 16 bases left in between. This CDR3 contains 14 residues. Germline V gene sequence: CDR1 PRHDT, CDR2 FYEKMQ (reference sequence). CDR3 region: CASSGTWGKDEQYF. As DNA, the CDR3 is TGTGCCAGCAGCGGGACATGGGGGAAGGACGAGCAGTACTTC.

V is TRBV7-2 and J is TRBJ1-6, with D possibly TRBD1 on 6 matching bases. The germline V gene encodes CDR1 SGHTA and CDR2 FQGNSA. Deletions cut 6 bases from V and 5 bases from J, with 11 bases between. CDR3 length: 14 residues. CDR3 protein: CASSQGPNNSPLHF. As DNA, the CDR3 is TGTGCCAGCAGTCAGGGGCCCAATAATTCACCCCTCCACTTT.

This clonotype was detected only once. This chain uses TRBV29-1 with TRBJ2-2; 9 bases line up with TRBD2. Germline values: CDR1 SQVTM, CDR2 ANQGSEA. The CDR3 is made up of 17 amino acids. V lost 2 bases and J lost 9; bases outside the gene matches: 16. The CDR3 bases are TGCAGCGTTGAAACGATGACTAGCGGATCTATGGCCAGGGAGCTGTTTTTT. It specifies CSVETMTSGSMARELFF.

This CDR3 is CASRAALGTTEAFF. CDR3 DNA sequence: TGTGCCAGCAGAGCTGCCCTTGGAACCACTGAAGCTTTCTTT. The V call is TRBV7-3, the J call TRBJ1-1; D ambiguous. The CDR3 has 14 amino acids. V lost 6 bases and J lost 4, with 15 bases in between. Per the germline V gene, CDR1 is SGHTA and CDR2 is FQGTGA.

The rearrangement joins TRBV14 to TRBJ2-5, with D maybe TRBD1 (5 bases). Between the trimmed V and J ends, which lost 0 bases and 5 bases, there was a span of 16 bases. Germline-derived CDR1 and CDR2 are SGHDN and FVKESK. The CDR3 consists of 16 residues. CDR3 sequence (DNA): TGTGCCAGCAGCCAAGATCCCCTTGGCAGGGTGGAGACCCAGTACTTC. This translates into CASSQDPLGRVETQYF.

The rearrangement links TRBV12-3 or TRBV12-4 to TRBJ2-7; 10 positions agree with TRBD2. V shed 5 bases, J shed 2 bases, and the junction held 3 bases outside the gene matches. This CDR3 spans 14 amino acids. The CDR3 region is CASSKLAGTYEQYF. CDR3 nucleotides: TGTGCCAGCAGTAAACTAGCGGGGACCTACGAGCAGTACTTC.

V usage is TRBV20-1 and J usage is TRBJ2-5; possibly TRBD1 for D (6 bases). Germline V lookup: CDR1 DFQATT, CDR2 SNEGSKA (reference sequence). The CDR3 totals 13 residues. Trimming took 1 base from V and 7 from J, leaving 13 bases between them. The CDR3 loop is CSARGSGVMTQYF. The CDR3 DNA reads TGCAGTGCTAGAGGGTCAGGGGTGATGACCCAGTACTTC.

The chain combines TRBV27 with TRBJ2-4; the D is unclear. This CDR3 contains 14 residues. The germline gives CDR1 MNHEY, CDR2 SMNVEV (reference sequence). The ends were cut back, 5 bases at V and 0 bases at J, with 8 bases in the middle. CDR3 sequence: CASSVWGAKNIQYF. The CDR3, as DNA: TGTGCCAGCAGTGTATGGGGAGCCAAAAACATTCAGTACTTC.

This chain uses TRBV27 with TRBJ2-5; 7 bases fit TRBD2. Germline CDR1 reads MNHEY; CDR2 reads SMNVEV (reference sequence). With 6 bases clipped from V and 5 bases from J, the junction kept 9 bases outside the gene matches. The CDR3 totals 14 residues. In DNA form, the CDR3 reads TGTGCCAGCAGCCTCATGGAGGGAGGGGAGACCCAGTACTTC. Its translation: CASSLMEGGETQYF.

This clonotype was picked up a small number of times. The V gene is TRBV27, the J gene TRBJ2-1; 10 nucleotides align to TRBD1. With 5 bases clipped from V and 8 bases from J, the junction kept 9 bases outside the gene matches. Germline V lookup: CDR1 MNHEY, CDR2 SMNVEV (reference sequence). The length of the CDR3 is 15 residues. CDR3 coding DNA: TGTGCCAGCAGTCACTGGGGGACAGGGGAAGATGAGCAGTTCTTC. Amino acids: CASSHWGTGEDEQFF.

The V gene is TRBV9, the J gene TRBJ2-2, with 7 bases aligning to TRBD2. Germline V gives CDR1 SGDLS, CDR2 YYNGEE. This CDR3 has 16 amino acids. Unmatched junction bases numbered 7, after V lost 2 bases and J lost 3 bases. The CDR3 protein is CASSVPAGVDTGELFF. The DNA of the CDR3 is TGTGCCAGCAGCGTTCCGGCGGGAGTTGACACCGGGGAGCTGTTTTTT.

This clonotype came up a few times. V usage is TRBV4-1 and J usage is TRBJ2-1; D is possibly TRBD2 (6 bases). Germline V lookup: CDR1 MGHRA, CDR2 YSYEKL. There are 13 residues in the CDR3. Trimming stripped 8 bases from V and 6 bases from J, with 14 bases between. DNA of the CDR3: TGCGCCAGCGGCGGTATTAGCGGCAATGAGCAGTTCTTC. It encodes CASGGISGNEQFF.

CDR3 sequence reads: CASRDPPYNEQFF. CDR3 sequence (DNA): TGTGCCAGTCGGGACCCCCCCTACAATGAGCAGTTCTTC. V and J are TRBV28 and TRBJ2-1; D tentatively fits TRBD1 or TRBD2 (5 bases each). The CDR3 runs to 13 residues. Germline values: CDR1 MDHEN, CDR2 SYDVKM. The germline V and J ends were trimmed by 9 bases and 2 bases, with 11 bases remaining between them.

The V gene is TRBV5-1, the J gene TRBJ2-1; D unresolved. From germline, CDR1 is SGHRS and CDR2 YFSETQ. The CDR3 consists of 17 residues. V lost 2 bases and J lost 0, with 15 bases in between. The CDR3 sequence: CASSLRPVGRSYNEQFF. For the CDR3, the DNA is TGCGCCAGCAGCTTAAGACCTGTAGGCCGCTCCTACAATGAGCAGTTCTTC.

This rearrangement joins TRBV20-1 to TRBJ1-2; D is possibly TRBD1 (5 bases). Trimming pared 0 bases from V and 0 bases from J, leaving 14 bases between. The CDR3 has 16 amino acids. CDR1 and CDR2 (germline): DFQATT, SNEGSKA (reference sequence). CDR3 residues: CSARDPRRDSNYGYTF. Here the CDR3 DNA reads TGCAGTGCTAGAGATCCGCGCAGGGACTCTAACTATGGCTACACCTTC.

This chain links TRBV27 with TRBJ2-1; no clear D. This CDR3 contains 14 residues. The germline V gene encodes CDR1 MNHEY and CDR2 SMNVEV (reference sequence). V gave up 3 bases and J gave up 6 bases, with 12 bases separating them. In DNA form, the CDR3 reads TGTGCCAGCAGTTTCCTAGGACGAGGCAATGAGCAGTTCTTC. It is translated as CASSFLGRGNEQFF.

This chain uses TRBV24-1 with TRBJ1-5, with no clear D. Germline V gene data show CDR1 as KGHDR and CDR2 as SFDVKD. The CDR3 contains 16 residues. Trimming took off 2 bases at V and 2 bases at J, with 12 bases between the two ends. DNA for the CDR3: TGTGCCACCAGTGATTCGGCGTTGGGTGGCAATCAGCCCCAGCATTTT. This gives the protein CATSDSALGGNQPQHF.

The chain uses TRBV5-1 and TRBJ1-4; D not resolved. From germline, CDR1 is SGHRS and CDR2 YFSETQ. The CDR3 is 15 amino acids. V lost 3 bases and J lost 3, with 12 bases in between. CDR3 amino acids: CASSSAAAANEKLFF. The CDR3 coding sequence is TGCGCCAGCAGCTCCGCAGCAGCGGCTAATGAAAAACTGTTTTTT.

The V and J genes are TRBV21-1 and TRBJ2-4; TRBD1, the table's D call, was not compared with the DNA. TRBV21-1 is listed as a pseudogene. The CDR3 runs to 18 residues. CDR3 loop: CASSKGAGACLAKNIQYF. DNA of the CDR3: TGTGCCAGCAGCAAAGGGGCAGGGGCCTGCTTAGCCAAAAACATTCAGTACTTC.

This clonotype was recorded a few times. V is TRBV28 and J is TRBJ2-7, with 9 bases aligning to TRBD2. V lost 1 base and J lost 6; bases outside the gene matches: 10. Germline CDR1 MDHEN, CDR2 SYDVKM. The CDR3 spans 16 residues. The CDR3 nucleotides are TGTGCCAGCAGTTTATCCGCTAGCGGGAAGCACCGCGAGCAGTACTTC. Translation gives CASSLSASGKHREQYF. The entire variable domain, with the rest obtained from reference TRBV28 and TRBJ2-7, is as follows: DVKVTQSSRYLVKRTGEKVFLECVQDMDHENMFWYRQDPGLGLRLIYFSYDVKMKEKGDIPEGYSVSREKKERFSLILESASTNQTSMYLCASSLSASGKHREQYFGPGTRLTVT.